This passage covers 6 T cell receptor beta chains from one sample sequenced in a study of T cell responses to AZD1222 COVID-19 vaccine. Only in-frame clones appear in the TCRdb table, and some are missing; sequencing was by immunoSEQ multiplex PCR. The sample gives about 81,000 clones, under 95% of which show up once; roughly 8% is in the top ten. The starting material was peripheral blood, obtained 28 days after the second AZD1222 dose. These receptors all stem from an adult who received the AZD1222 COVID-19 vaccine.

The rearrangement uses TRBV5-1 and TRBJ2-7; maybe TRBD1 (6 bases). Per germline, CDR1 SGHRS and CDR2 YFSETQ. The V end was cut by 4 bases, the J end by 5 bases, with 16 bases between. The CDR3 is 14 amino acids. The CDR3 coding sequence is TGCGCCAGCAGCCCCCGGGACCAGGGGAACGAGCAGTACTTC. Translated, it gives CASSPRDQGNEQYF.

The V gene is TRBV5-1, the J gene TRBJ2-2; 9 bases line up with TRBD1. Germline assignment: CDR1 SGHRS and CDR2 YFSETQ. The V and J ends lost 4 bases and 6 bases, in that order; junction bases with no gene match: 10. The CDR3 loop spans 16 amino acids. The CDR3 protein is CASSPSGQGFSGELFF. As DNA, the CDR3 is TGCGCCAGCAGCCCCTCGGGACAGGGTTTCTCCGGGGAGCTGTTTTTT.

The chain employs TRBV9 and TRBJ1-6; no clear D gene. The CDR3 has 14 residues. V was cut by 0 bases and J by 7 bases, with 8 bases left in between. Germline CDR1 SGDLS, CDR2 YYNGEE. In nucleotides, the CDR3 is TGTGCCAGCAGCGTAGGTAGCATAAATTCACCCCTCCACTTT. Translation: CASSVGSINSPLHF.

This rearrangement joins TRBV15 to TRBJ2-5; weak D call: TRBD2 (6 bases). The germline V gene encodes CDR1 LNHNV and CDR2 YYDKDF (reference sequence). Trimming removed 0 bases at V and 2 bases at J, with 10 bases between. The CDR3 runs 15 residues. CDR3 loop: CATSRERGAQETQYF. The CDR3 DNA sequence: TGTGCCACCAGCAGAGAGCGCGGGGCGCAAGAGACCCAGTACTTC.

The chain uses TRBV11-1 and TRBJ1-4; TRBD1 agrees at 8 bases. Per the germline V gene, CDR1 is SGHAT and CDR2 is FQDESV (reference sequence). The CDR3 spans 13 residues. V trimming: 5 bases; J trimming: 10 bases; junction bases outside the gene matches: 6. This CDR3 is CASSGSQGAKLFF. In DNA, the CDR3 is TGTGCCAGCAGCGGAAGCCAGGGGGCAAAACTGTTTTTT.

The chain joins TRBV19 to TRBJ1-2, with a tentative D call TRBD1 (5 bases). Germline lookup yields CDR1 LNHDA and CDR2 SQIVND (reference sequence). V was shortened by 5 bases and J by 5 bases, with 12 bases between the two germline ends. This CDR3 spans 13 amino acids. Here the CDR3 DNA reads TGTGCCAGTAGTCCCGGGGACTCATATGGCTACACCTTC. It is translated as CASSPGDSYGYTF.